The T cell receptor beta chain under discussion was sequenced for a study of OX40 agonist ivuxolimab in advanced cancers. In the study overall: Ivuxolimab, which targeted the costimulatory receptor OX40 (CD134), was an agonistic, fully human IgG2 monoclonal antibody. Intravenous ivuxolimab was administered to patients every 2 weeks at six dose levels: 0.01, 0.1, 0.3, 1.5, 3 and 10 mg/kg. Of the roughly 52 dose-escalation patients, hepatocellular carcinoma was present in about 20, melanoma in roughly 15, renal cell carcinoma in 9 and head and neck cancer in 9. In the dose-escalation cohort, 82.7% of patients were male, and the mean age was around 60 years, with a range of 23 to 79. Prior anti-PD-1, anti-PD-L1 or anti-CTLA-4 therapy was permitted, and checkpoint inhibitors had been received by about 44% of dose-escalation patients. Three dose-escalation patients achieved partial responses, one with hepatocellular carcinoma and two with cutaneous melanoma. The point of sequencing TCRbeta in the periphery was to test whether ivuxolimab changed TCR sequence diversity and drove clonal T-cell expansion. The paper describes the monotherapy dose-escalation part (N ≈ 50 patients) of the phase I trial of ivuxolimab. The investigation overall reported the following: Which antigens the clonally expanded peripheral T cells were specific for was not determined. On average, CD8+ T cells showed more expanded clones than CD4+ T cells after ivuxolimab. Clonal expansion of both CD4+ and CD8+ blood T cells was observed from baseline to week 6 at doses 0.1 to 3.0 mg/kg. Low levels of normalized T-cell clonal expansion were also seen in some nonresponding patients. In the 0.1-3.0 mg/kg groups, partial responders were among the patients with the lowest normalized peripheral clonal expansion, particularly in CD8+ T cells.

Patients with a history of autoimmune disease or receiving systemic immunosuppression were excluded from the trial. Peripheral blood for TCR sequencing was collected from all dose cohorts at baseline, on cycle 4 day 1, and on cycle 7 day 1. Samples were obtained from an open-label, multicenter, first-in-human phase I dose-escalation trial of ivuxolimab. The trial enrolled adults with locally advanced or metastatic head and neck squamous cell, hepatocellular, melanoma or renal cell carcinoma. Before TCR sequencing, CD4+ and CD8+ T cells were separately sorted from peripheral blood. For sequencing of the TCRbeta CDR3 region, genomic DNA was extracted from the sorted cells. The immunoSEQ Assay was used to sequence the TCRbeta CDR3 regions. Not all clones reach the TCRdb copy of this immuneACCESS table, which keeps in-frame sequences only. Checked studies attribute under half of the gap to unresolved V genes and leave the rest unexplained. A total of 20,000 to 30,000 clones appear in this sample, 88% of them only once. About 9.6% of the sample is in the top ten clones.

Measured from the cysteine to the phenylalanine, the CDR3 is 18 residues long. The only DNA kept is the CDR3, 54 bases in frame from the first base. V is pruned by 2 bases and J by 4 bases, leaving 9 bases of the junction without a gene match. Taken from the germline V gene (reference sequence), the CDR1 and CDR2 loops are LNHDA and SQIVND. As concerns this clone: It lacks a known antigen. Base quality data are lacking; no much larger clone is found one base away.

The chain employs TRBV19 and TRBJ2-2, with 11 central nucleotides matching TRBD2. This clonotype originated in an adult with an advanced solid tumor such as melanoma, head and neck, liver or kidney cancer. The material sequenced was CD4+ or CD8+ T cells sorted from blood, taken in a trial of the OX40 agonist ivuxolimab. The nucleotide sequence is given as TGTGCCAGTAGTATAAAGGCCACTAGCGGGAGTTTCACCGGGGAGCTGTTTTTT. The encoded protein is CASSIKATSGSFTGELFF.